A selection of T cell receptor beta chains follows, all from one sample in a study of memory CD4+ T cells and cytomegalovirus serostatus. The protocol was immunoSEQ multiplex PCR, while the TCRdb copy is restricted to in-frame clones and leaves out a portion. This table holds about 67,000 clones, about 80% found once. The sequenced sample was memory CD4+ T cells from blood. The receptors shown here come from an adult in good health and CMV-seropositive. Each CDR3 is given with its conserved first and last residue. The D gene is left open where the match is weak. Where a row states a size, it is once, few, many or the class of an expanded clone; other rows omit it.

V	length	J	size	D	DNA	CDR3
TRBV11-2	15	TRBJ2-3	NA	TRBD2	TGTGCCAGCAGTCCCCCCGGGCTAGCGGGGGGCCGGCAGTATTTT	CASSPPGLAGGRQYF
TRBV6-4	15	TRBJ2-7	few	TRBD2	TGTGCCAGCAGTGACGCTAGCGGGAGGGCCTACGAGCAGTACTTC	CASSDASGRAYEQYF
TRBV5-8	16	TRBJ2-2	NA	TRBD1	TGTGCCAGCAGCTTCGACAGGGGTGGGAACACCGGGGAGCTGTTTTTT	CASSFDRGGNTGELFF
TRBV7-8	13	TRBJ2-5	NA	NA	TGTGCCAGCAGCTTAGTTCTCCAAGAGACCCAGTACTTC	CASSLVLQETQYF
TRBV7-7	14	TRBJ2-7	NA	NA	TGTGCCAGCAGCCCGGACAGAGGTTCCTACGAGCAGTACTTC	CASSPDRGSYEQYF
TRBV4-3	14	TRBJ2-7	NA	NA	TGCGCCAGCAGCCAAGATCAGGCCCGGTCCGAGCAGTACTTC	CASSQDQARSEQYF
TRBV5-6	13	TRBJ2-7	NA	TRBD2	TGTGCCAGCAGCCGGGGGGGGGTTTACGAGCAGTACTTC	CASSRGGVYEQYF
TRBV15	13	TRBJ1-2	few	NA	TGTGCCACCAGCAGAGATCGGTCTCCCGGCTACACCTTC	CATSRDRSPGYTF
TRBV30	11	TRBJ2-1	once	TRBD1	TGTGCCTGGAGTACCGGGACAGGAAGATTCTTC	CAWSTGTGRFF
TRBV5-6	13	TRBJ1-1	NA	TRBD1	TGTGCCAGCAGCCCGGACAGGGTTTCTGAAGCTTTCTTT	CASSPDRVSEAFF
TRBV30	15	TRBJ2-3	NA	NA	TGTGCCTGGAGTGTAGGGCGGGCGGCCCCGGGAACGCAGTATTTT	CAWSVGRAAPGTQYF
TRBV7-2	14	TRBJ1-1	NA	TRBD1	TGTGCCAGCAGCCGGGGACAGGGGGTCGCTGAAGCTTTCTTT	CASSRGQGVAEAFF
TRBV4-2	15	TRBJ2-5	NA	TRBD2	TGTGCCAGCAGCCAAGGGACTAGCGCACAAGAGACCCAGTACTTC	CASSQGTSAQETQYF
TRBV6-1	14	TRBJ2-5	once	NA	TGTGCCAGCAGTCGTTCTCAGTCCCAAGAGACCCAGTACTTC	CASSRSQSQETQYF
TRBV7-9	14	TRBJ2-7	NA	NA	TGTGCCAGCAGCGTACATGAGAGCTCCTACGAGCAGTACTTC	CASSVHESSYEQYF
TRBV19	16	TRBJ2-1	NA	NA	TGTGCCAGTACCACCGACGATGTTAGCTCCTACAATGAGCAGTTCTTC	CASTTDDVSSYNEQFF
TRBV4-1	18	TRBJ1-5	few	TRBD1	TGCGCCAGCAGAGGAATCGACAGGGATGATCCACAAAATCAGCCCCAGCATTTT	CASRGIDRDDPQNQPQHF
TRBV27	15	TRBJ2-2	NA	TRBD2	TGTGCCAGCAGCCTAGCGGGAGCGAACACCGGGGAGCTGTTTTTT	CASSLAGANTGELFF
TRBV7-9	14	TRBJ2-5	NA	NA	TGTGCCAGCAGCTTCGAAGGGTCGGTGGAGACCCAGTACTTC	CASSFEGSVETQYF
TRBV5-4	13	TRBJ2-3	NA	NA	TGTGCCAGCAGCCTGGGGGGGACAGTAAAGCAGTATTTT	CASSLGGTVKQYF
TRBV4-2	17	TRBJ2-1	NA	NA	TGTGCCAGCAGCCAAGGGGTGGGGAGGAAGGATTACAATGAGCAGTTCTTC	CASSQGVGRKDYNEQFF
TRBV5-4	17	TRBJ2-7	NA	TRBD2	TGTGCCAGCAGCCCGGGACTAGCGGGGGGCTATGGCTACGAGCAGTACTTC	CASSPGLAGGYGYEQYF
TRBV11-2	14	TRBJ2-7	NA	NA	TGTGCCAGCAGCTTAGTACTAGCCCCTTACGAGCAGTACTTC	CASSLVLAPYEQYF
TRBV27	12	TRBJ1-1	NA	NA	TGTGCCAGCACCCAGCCGAACACTGAAGCTTTCTTT	CASTQPNTEAFF
TRBV6-1	12	TRBJ2-5	NA	NA	TGTGCCAGCAGTGAGCGGGCTGAGACCCAGTACTTC	CASSERAETQYF
TRBV5-8	17	TRBJ1-4	few	NA	TGTGCCAGCAGCTTGGAACAGCTTGACGAATTTTACGGAAAACTGTTTTTT	CASSLEQLDEFYGKLFF
TRBV7-2	18	TRBJ2-6	NA	TRBD2	TGTGCCAGCAGCTTAGGTCTAGCGGGCCTCTCTGGGGCCAACGTCCTGACTTTC	CASSLGLAGLSGANVLTF
TRBV5-6	17	TRBJ2-1	NA	TRBD2	TGTGCCAGCAGCAAGGCTCCCGGGACTACCAAAGGACATGAGCAGTTCTTC	CASSKAPGTTKGHEQFF
TRBV2	18	TRBJ2-6	NA	TRBD1	TGTGCCAGCAGCCAGATGGACAGGGGAGCTTCTGGGGCCAACGTCCTGACTTTC	CASSQMDRGASGANVLTF
TRBV7-2	19	TRBJ2-2	NA	TRBD2	TGTGCCAGCAGCCACATGGGACTAGCGGGAGGAAAGAACACCGGGGAGCTGTTTTTT	CASSHMGLAGGKNTGELFF
TRBV7-9	14	TRBJ2-2	NA	NA	TGTGCCAGCAGCCCCGGACAGAAAACCGGGGAGCTGTTTTTT	CASSPGQKTGELFF
TRBV18	14	TRBJ2-7	once	TRBD2	TGTGCCAGCTCACCAGAAGGGAGGGCCTACGAGCAGTACTTC	CASSPEGRAYEQYF
TRBV28	14	TRBJ2-2	NA	NA	TGTGCCAGCAGGGGGGGGACAGTGCTCGGGGAGCTGTTTTTT	CASRGGTVLGELFF
TRBV5-1	16	TRBJ1-4	once	TRBD1	TGCGCCAGCAGCCTAGGCGGGACAGGGGTTAATGAAAAACTGTTTTTT	CASSLGGTGVNEKLFF
TRBV4-2	12	TRBJ2-1	few	NA	TGTGCCAGCAGCCAGAGTTACAATGAGCAGTTCTTC	CASSQSYNEQFF
TRBV13	14	TRBJ1-4	once	TRBD1	TGTGCCAGCAGCGTCAGGGGGACCCACGAAAAACTGTTTTTT	CASSVRGTHEKLFF
TRBV4-1	17	TRBJ2-3	NA	TRBD2	TGCGCCAGCAGCCAAGTGTCCCTAGCGGGGGGCACAGATACGCAGTATTTT	CASSQVSLAGGTDTQYF
TRBV5-4	14	TRBJ2-2	NA	NA	TGTGCCAGCAGCTTGAATCTCAACCCCGGGGAGCTGTTTTTT	CASSLNLNPGELFF
TRBV7-3	11	TRBJ1-1	few	NA	TGTGCCACCGTGGGGGACACTGAAGCTTTCTTT	CATVGDTEAFF
TRBV11-2	16	TRBJ1-2	NA	TRBD1	TGTGCCAGCAGCTTAGATACGGGACAGGGGATGGATGGCTACACCTTC	CASSLDTGQGMDGYTF
TRBV6-5	15	TRBJ2-2	NA	TRBD1	TGTGCCAGCTACGCCGGGACAGGAAGCACCGGGGAGCTGTTTTTT	CASYAGTGSTGELFF
TRBV7-3	14	TRBJ2-7	NA	TRBD2	TGTGCCAGCAGCCTTCAAGCGGGACCCTACGAGCAGTACTTC	CASSLQAGPYEQYF
TRBV6-5	14	TRBJ2-1	NA	TRBD2	TGTGCCAGCAGAGGACTAGCCCTATACAATGAGCAGTTCTTC	CASRGLALYNEQFF
TRBV5-4	15	TRBJ2-2	NA	TRBD1	TGTGCCAGCAGCTCGGGGACAGGGAACACCGGGGAGCTGTTTTTT	CASSSGTGNTGELFF
TRBV6-4	15	TRBJ2-2	few	TRBD1	TGTGCCAGCAGCTCGGAGTACAGGGGTGCCGGGGAGCTGTTTTTT	CASSSEYRGAGELFF
TRBV6-5	12	TRBJ2-1	NA	NA	TGTGCCAGCAGTCGATCTAGGGCTGAGCAGTTCTTC	CASSRSRAEQFF
TRBV7-2	15	TRBJ2-5	NA	NA	TGTGCCAGCAGCATCAACCCGGCCCATAGGCAGACCCAGTACTTC	CASSINPAHRQTQYF
TRBV7-9	14	TRBJ2-1	NA	NA	TGTGCCAGCAGCTACGACCTGACTGTGAATGAGCAGTTCTTC	CASSYDLTVNEQFF
TRBV6-4	17	TRBJ2-2	NA	TRBD2	TGTGCCAGCAGTGACTGGGGGAGGGGAAGGGCCACCGGGGAGCTGTTTTTT	CASSDWGRGRATGELFF
TRBV18	16	TRBJ1-4	NA	TRBD1	TGTGCCAGCTCACCATTTTCCGGGACAGGGAGTCAAAAACTGTTTTTT	CASSPFSGTGSQKLFF
TRBV28	17	TRBJ1-5	NA	NA	TGTGCCAGCAGTTCTCCTGGACGGATTTTACCCAATCAGCCCCAGCATTTT	CASSSPGRILPNQPQHF
TRBV7-8	13	TRBJ1-2	NA	NA	TGTGCCAGCGCTCGAGGCACCAACTATGGCTACACCTTC	CASARGTNYGYTF